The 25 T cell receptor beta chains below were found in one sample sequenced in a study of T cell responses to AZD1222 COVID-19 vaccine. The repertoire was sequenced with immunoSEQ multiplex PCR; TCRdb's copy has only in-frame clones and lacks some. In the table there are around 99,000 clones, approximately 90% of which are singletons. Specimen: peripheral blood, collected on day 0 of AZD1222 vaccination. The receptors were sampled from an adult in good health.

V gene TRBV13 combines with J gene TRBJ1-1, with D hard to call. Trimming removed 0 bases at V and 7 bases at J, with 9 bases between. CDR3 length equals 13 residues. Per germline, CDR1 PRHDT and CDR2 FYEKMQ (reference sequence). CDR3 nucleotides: TGTGCCAGCAGCTTAGGCCGGAGGAATGAAGCTTTCTTT. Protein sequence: CASSLGRRNEAFF.

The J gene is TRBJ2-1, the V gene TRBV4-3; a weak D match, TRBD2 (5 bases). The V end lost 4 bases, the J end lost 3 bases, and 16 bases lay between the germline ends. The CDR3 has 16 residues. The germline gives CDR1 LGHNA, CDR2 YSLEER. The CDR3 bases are TGCGCCAGCAGCCTAGGTAGTGGCGGGTTCTACAATGAGCAGTTCTTC. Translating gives CASSLGSGGFYNEQFF.

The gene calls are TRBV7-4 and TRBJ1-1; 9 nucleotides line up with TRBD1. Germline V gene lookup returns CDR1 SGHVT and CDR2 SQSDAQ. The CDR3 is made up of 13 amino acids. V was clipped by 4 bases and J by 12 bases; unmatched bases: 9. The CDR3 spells CASSSLGQGMTFF. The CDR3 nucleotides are TGTGCCAGCAGCTCCCTAGGACAGGGGATGACTTTCTTT.

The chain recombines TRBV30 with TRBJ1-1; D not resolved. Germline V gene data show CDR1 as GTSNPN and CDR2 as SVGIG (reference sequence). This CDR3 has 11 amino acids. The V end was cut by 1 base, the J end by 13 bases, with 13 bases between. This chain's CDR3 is CAWSATEVGFF. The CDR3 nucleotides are TGTGCCTGGAGTGCAACAGAGGTCGGTTTCTTT.

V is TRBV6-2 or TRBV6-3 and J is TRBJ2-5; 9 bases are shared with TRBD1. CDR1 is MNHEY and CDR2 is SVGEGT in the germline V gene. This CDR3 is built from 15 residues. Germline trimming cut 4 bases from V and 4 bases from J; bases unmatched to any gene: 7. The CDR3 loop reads CASSSDRGVLETQYF. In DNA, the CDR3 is TGTGCCAGCAGTTCGGACAGGGGAGTTTTAGAGACCCAGTACTTC.

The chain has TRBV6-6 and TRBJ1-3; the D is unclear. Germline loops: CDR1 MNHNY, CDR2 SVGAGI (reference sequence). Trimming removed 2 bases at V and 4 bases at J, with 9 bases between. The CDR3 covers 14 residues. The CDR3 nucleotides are TGTGCCAGCAGTTACCCGGCAGAGGGAAACACCATATATTTT. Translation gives CASSYPAEGNTIYF.

The CDR3: CASSLNQGGRDGYTF. The DNA for the CDR3 is TGCGCCAGCAGCTTGAACCAGGGAGGACGGGATGGCTACACCTTC. The chain joins TRBV5-1 to TRBJ1-2; D is possibly TRBD1 (5 bases). Trimming removed 1 base at V and 6 bases at J, with 16 bases between. CDR1 is SGHRS, CDR2 YFSETQ, per germline. This CDR3 comprises 15 residues.

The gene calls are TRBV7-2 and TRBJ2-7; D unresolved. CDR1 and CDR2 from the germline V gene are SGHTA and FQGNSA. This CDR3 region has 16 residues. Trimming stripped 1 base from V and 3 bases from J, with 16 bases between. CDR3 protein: CASSLGINSLSYEQYF. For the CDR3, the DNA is TGTGCCAGCAGCTTAGGGATCAACAGCCTGAGCTACGAGCAGTACTTC. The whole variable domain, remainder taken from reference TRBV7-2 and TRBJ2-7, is GAGVSQSPSNKVTEKGKDVELRCDPISGHTALYWYRQSLGQGLEFLIYFQGNSAPDKSGLPSDRFSAERTGGSVSTLTIQRTQQEDSAVYLCASSLGINSLSYEQYFGPGTRLTVT.

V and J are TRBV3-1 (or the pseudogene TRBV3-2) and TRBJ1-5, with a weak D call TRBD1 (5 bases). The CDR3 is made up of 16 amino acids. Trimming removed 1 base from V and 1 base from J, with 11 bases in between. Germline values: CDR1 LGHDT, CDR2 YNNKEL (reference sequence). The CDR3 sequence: CASSQGAGHSNQPQHF. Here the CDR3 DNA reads TGTGCCAGCAGCCAAGGGGCAGGACACAGCAATCAGCCCCAGCATTTT.

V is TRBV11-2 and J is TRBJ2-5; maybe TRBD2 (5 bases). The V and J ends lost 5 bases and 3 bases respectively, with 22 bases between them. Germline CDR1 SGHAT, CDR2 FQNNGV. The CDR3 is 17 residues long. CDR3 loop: CASSPRHTRGVKETQYF. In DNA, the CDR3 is TGTGCCAGCAGCCCCCGACATACCCGGGGTGTCAAAGAGACCCAGTACTTC.

The CDR3 region is CATSRGASGEYEQYF. The CDR3 DNA reads as TGTGCCACCAGCAGAGGGGCTAGCGGGGAGTACGAGCAGTACTTC. The V gene is TRBV15, the J gene TRBJ2-7; 9 nucleotides match TRBD2. Germline lookup yields CDR1 LNHNV and CDR2 YYDKDF (reference sequence). J was trimmed by 4 bases and V by 1 base; bases with no gene match: 5. The CDR3 runs to 15 residues.

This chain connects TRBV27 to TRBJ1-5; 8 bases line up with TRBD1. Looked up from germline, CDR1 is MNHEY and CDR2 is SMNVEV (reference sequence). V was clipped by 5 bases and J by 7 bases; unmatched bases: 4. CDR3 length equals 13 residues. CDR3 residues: CASSDRGNQPQHF. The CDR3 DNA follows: TGTGCCAGCAGTGACAGGGGTAACCAGCCCCAGCATTTT.

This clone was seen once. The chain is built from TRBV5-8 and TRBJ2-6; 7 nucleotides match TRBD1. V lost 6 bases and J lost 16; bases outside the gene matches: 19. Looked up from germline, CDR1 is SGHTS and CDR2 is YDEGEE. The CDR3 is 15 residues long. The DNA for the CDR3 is TGTGCCAGCACTTACGAGGGGGCAGCCCTCCGCGGACTGACTTTC. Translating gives CASTYEGAALRGLTF.

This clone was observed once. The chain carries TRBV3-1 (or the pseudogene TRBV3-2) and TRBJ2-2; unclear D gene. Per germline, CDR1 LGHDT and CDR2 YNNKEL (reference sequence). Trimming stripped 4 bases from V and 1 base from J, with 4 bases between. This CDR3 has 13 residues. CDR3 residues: CASSPLNTGELFF. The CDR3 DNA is TGTGCCAGCAGCCCGTTGAACACCGGGGAGCTGTTTTTT.

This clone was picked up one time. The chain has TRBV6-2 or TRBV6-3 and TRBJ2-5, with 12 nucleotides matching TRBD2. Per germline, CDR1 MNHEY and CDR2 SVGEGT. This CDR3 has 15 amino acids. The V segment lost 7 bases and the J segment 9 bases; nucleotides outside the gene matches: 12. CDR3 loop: CASNPGLAGGVAQYF. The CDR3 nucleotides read TGTGCCAGCAACCCGGGACTAGCGGGTGGCGTGGCCCAGTACTTC.

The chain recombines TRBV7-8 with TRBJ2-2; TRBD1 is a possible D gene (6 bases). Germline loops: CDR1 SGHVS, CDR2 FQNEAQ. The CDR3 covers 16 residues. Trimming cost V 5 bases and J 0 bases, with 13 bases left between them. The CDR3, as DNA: TGTGCCAGCAGCACACGGGACACTGCGAACACCGGGGAGCTGTTTTTT. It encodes CASSTRDTANTGELFF.

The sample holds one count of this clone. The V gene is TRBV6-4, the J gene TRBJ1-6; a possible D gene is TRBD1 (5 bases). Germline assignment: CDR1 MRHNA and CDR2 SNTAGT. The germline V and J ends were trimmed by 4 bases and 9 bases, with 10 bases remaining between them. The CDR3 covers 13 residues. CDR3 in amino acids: CASSGGVGSPLHF. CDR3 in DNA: TGTGCCAGCAGTGGAGGGGTAGGTTCACCCCTCCACTTT.

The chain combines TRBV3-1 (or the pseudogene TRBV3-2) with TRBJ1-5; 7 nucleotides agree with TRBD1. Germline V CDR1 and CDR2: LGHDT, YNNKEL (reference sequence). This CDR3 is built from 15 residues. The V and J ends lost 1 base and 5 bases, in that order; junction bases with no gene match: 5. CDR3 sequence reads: CASSQGRTGYQPQHF. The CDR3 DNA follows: TGTGCCAGCAGCCAAGGAAGGACAGGATATCAGCCCCAGCATTTT.

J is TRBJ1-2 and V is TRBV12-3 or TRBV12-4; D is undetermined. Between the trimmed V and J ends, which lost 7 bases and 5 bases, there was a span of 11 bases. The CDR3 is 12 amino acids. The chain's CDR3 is CASTIDLYGYTF. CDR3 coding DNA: TGTGCCAGCACAATTGACCTTTATGGCTACACCTTC.

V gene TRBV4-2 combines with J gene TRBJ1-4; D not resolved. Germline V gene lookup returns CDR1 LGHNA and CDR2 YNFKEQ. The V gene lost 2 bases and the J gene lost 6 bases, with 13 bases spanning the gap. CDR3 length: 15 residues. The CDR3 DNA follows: TGTGCCAGCAGCCAACAGATAACCCAGGATGAAAAACTGTTTTTT. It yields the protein CASSQQITQDEKLFF.

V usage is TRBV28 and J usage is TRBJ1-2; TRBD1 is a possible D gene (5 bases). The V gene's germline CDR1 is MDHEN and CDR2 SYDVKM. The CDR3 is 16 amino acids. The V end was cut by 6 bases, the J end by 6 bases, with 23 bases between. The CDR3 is CASSTVMTQDTDGYTF. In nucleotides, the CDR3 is TGTGCCAGCAGCACCGTCATGACACAGGATACCGATGGCTACACCTTC.

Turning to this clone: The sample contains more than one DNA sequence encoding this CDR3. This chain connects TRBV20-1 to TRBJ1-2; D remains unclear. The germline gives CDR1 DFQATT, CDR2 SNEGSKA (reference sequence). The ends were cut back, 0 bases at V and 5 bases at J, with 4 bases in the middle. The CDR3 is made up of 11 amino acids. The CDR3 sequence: CSARELYGYTF. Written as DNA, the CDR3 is TGCAGTGCTAGAGAACTATATGGCTACACCTTC.

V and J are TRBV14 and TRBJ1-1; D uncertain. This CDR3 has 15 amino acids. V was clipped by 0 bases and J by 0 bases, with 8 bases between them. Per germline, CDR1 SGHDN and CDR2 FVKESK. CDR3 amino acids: CASSQDGRMNTEAFF. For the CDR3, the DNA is TGTGCCAGCAGCCAAGATGGGCGAATGAACACTGAAGCTTTCTTT. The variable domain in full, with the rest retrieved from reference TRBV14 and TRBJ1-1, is EAGVTQFPSHSVIEKGQTVTLRCDPISGHDNLYWYRRVMGKEIKFLLHFVKESKQDESGMPNNRFLAERTGGTYSTLKVQPAELEDSGVYFCASSQDGRMNTEAFFGQGTRLTVV.

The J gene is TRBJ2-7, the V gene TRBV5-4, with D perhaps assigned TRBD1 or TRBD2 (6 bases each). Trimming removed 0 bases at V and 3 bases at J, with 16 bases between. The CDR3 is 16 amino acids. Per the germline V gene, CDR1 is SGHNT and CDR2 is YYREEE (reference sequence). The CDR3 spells CASSLGRGTTLYEQYF. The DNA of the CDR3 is TGTGCCAGCAGCTTGGGGAGGGGGACAACCCTCTACGAGCAGTACTTC.

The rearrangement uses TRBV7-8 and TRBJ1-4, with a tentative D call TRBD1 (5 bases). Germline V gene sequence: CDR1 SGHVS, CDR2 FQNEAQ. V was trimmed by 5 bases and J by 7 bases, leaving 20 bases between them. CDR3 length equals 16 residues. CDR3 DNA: TGTGCCAGCAGCCGGGGACGCGGACAAACACCTGAAAAACTGTTTTTT. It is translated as CASSRGRGQTPEKLFF.